This TCR beta chain is from a study of shared T cell receptors in the human thymus (dated by TCRdb to the early 2020s). Some background on the complete study: The study examined how the human thymus generates shared, self-reactive T-cell receptor alpha chains.

Concerning this clone: Its binding antigen is unknown. Nothing much larger sits one base from this clone, and base qualities are not available.

Clipping removes 5 bases from V and 5 bases from J, with 10 as the unmatched junction base count. The CDR3 starts with the cysteine, ends with the phenylalanine, and has 16 residues. Only CDR3 DNA is held: 48 bases, read in frame from base 1. In the germline V gene, CDR1 corresponds to MDHEN and CDR2 to SYDVKM. The receptor library was made with the immunoSEQ multiplex PCR assay. This is the immuneACCESS table as TCRdb keeps it, with only in-frame sequences that have V and J called. A part of the clones is gone; compared with another copy, unresolved V genes explain less than half, and the rest is unexplained. A total of more than 550,000 clones appear in this sample, around 87% of them only once. The ten top clones hold 0.0094% of the sample. The sample also formed part of further work on human thymus T cells. From the second report: Immunologically healthy infants undergoing open corrective cardiac surgery for congenital heart defects in Finland were used as donors. Thymus tissue was collected as surgical resects that were removed during corrective cardiac surgery. Biased V and J gene segment usage appeared to be present in both thymic and peripheral blood repertoires. Highly overlapping thymic TCR repertoires among unrelated individuals were reported in the related research. The study used 7 to 9 infant thymus samples plus four related peripheral blood samples to characterize TCR alpha and beta repertoires. Donor ages ranging from about 7 to 250 days were recorded, and a handful of male and a couple of female infants were included in the cohort. After being mechanically released from the tissue, thymocytes were kept at -70 degrees C in pellets of about 10-32 million cells. Genomic DNA was extracted from frozen cell pellets with a QIAsymphony instrument. The immunoSEQ multiplex PCR assay was used to amplify the TCRB and TCRAD loci from a standardized amount of quality-controlled genomic DNA. Amplicons spanned the V(D)J region at a length sufficient to cover the CDR3 and identify V and J genes. The amplicons were sequenced on an Illumina platform via the commercial immunoSEQ service. Corrections for primer bias and sequencing errors followed previously described methods, while TCRAD and TCRB definitions were based on the IMGT database. The repertoires were analysed using immunoSEQ Analyzer 3.0 and VDJTools for basic statistics, V/J segment usage, diversity estimates, rarefaction and pairwise overlap. Diversity was estimated with Chao1, ChaoE, Efron-Thisted, Shannon and inverse Simpson indices, and also on datasets down-sampled to the smallest sample. Repertoire overlap was assessed by strict matching of CDR3 nucleotide sequence, V gene and J gene, and clustering was done by Jaccard-based multidimensional scaling. On average, thymus samples gave around 810,000 unique TCRB clonotypes, whereas blood samples gave roughly 86,000.

The sequencing input was thymocytes. The sequence was obtained from a boy less than two years old with a congenital heart defect. Donor details come from another sample of the same person, matched by shared clones. Rearrangement joined TRBV28 to TRBJ1-5; 9 junctional bases match TRBD1. For the CDR3, the sequence is CASSHWTGARDQPQHF. The nucleotide sequence is TGTGCCAGCAGTCATTGGACAGGGGCGAGAGATCAGCCCCAGCATTTT.